The 21 T cell receptor beta chains presented below share a single source sample, sequenced in a study of CD8 T cells in Susac syndrome. Reverse transcription of about 0.5 to 1 ug RNA was carried out with random hexamers. TCRdb itself ran the immunoSEQ multiplex PCR reads through MiXCR, one entry per CDR3 protein. Of roughly 130,000 distinct CDR3 sequences detected, about 96% appear once; the ten largest clones hold approximately 0.12%. Sequencing was done on a sample of CD4+ T cells from PBMCs. All receptors derive from a human donor in good health.

The chain links TRBV2 to TRBJ2-2; 10 bases agree with TRBD1. J was trimmed by 5 bases and V by 6 bases; bases with no gene match: 6. Germline values: CDR1 SNHLY, CDR2 FYNNEI. CDR3 length equals 15 residues. CDR3 sequence (DNA): TGTGCCAGCAGCCGGACAGGGGGTGAGACCGGGGAGCTGTTTTTT. Amino acids: CASSRTGGETGELFF.

Worth noting for this clonotype: The conserved closing phenylalanine or tryptophan is absent in this CDR3, likely reflecting a read error. V and J are TRBV12-3 or TRBV12-4 and TRBJ2-7; 12 nucleotides match TRBD2. The CDR3 extends over 16 amino acids. Losses at the gene ends were 5 bases for V and 7 bases for J; bases not matched to a gene: 12. The CDR3 coding sequence is TGTGCCAGCAGTCCGCTAGCGGGAGGGAGATATTGGGAGCAGTACCTC. This encodes CASSPLAGGRYWEQYL.

The chain uses TRBV29-1 and TRBJ2-1; 14 nucleotides agree with TRBD2. CDR1 and CDR2 (germline): SQVTM, ANQGSEA. The CDR3 is 15 amino acids. The junction had 8 bases not matched to a gene; V was cut back by 5 bases and J by 8 bases. The CDR3 region has the DNA TGCAGCGTTACCCCGGGACTAGCGGGAGTTTATGAGCAGTTCTTC. Translating it yields CSVTPGLAGVYEQFF.

V and J are TRBV12-3 or TRBV12-4 and TRBJ2-5, with D hard to call. The V gene lost 3 bases and the J gene lost 5 bases, with 13 bases spanning the gap. This CDR3 has 14 residues. The CDR3 DNA follows: TGTGCCAGCAGTTTGGGCAGGTCGAGTGAGACCCAGTACTTC. Translating gives CASSLGRSSETQYF.

The chain is built from TRBV7-2 and TRBJ1-5; no definite D call. Germline CDR1 reads SGHTA; CDR2 reads FQGNSA. CDR3 length: 12 amino acids. The V end was cut by 1 base, the J end by 13 bases, with 11 bases between. CDR3 region: CASSLGAGLQHF. CDR3 coding DNA: TGTGCCAGCAGCTTAGGCGCCGGGCTACAGCATTTT.

This clonotype was observed once. The V call is TRBV29-1, the J call TRBJ2-3, with TRBD2 matching 8 bases. V lost 8 bases and J lost 1; bases outside the gene matches: 2. CDR1 is SQVTM and CDR2 is ANQGSEA in the germline V gene. This CDR3 has 12 residues. The CDR3 DNA sequence: TGCAGCCTCGGGGGGGGCACAGATACGCAGTATTTT. It specifies CSLGGGTDTQYF.

The CDR3 is CASSARQGEKLFF. The CDR3 DNA follows: TGTGCCAGCAGCGCCCGACAGGGAGAAAAACTGTTTTTT. The rearrangement uses TRBV9 and TRBJ1-4; 7 bases line up with TRBD1. Per the germline V gene, CDR1 is SGDLS and CDR2 is YYNGEE. There are 13 residues in the CDR3. V shed 3 bases, J shed 8 bases, and the junction held 4 bases outside the gene matches.

This chain uses TRBV29-1 with TRBJ2-5, with D perhaps TRBD1 (7 bases). Trimming removed 3 bases from V and 5 bases from J, with 19 bases in between. This CDR3 has 15 residues. Germline CDR1 is SQVTM and CDR2 is ANQGSEA. The CDR3 protein is CSVDQGGLAGETQYF. CDR3 DNA: TGCAGCGTTGACCAGGGGGGCCTAGCCGGGGAGACCCAGTACTTC.

The V call is TRBV3-1, the J call TRBJ1-2; TRBD1 is a possible D gene (6 bases). Germline-derived CDR1 and CDR2 are LGHDT and YNNKEL (reference sequence). CDR3 length: 16 residues. V was trimmed by 2 bases and J by 2 bases, leaving 15 bases between them. CDR3 nucleotide sequence: TGTGCCAGCAGCCAATCGGCCGGGGGGCAGAACTATGGCTACACCTTC. Its protein product is CASSQSAGGQNYGYTF. Full variable domain (rest looked up from reference TRBV3-1 and TRBJ1-2): DTAVSQTPKYLVTQMGNDKSIKCEQNLGHDTMYWYKQDSKKFLKIMFSYNNKELIINETVPNRFSPKSPDKAHLNLHINSLELGDSAVYFCASSQSAGGQNYGYTFGSGTRLTVV.

This chain connects TRBV18 to TRBJ2-7, with 9 bases fitting TRBD1. Germline-derived CDR1 and CDR2 are KGHSH and LQKENI. V lost 6 bases and J lost 5; bases outside the gene matches: 11. This CDR3 has 15 residues. This chain's CDR3 is CASSTRRTGENEQYF. Here the CDR3 DNA reads TGTGCCAGCTCCACCCGGAGGACAGGGGAGAACGAGCAGTACTTC.

The chain carries TRBV5-1 and TRBJ2-1; possible D gene TRBD2, 5 bases. V was cut by 0 bases and J by 9 bases, with 10 bases left in between. Looked up from germline, CDR1 is SGHRS and CDR2 is YFSETQ. There are 13 residues in the CDR3. CDR3 sequence reads: CASSLAKAGEQFF. The DNA of the CDR3 is TGCGCCAGCAGCTTGGCCAAGGCGGGTGAGCAGTTCTTC.

J is TRBJ2-7 and V is TRBV28; D uncertain. Germline CDR1 MDHEN, CDR2 SYDVKM. The CDR3 totals 11 residues. Trimming cost V 0 bases and J 6 bases, with 3 bases left between them. The CDR3 nucleotides are TGTGCCAGCAGTTTATGGGGCGAGCAGTACTTC. Translation: CASSLWGEQYF.

The chain uses TRBV12-3 or TRBV12-4 and TRBJ2-3; the match to TRBD1 covers 8 bases. The CDR3 extends over 13 amino acids. Germline trimming cut 6 bases from V and 6 bases from J; bases unmatched to any gene: 5. The CDR3 DNA sequence: TGTGCCAGCAGGCGGACAGGGTCGGATACGCAGTATTTT. Its protein product is CASRRTGSDTQYF.

The V gene is TRBV6-2 or TRBV6-3, the J gene TRBJ1-1; tentative D call: TRBD1 (6 bases). Looked up from germline, CDR1 is MNHEY and CDR2 is SVGEGT. This CDR3 contains 13 residues. The ends were cut back, 11 bases at V and 1 base at J, with 14 bases in the middle. For the CDR3, the DNA is TGTGCCGGAAGGGGGGCACAGAACACTGAAGCTTTCTTT. Translated: CAGRGAQNTEAFF.

Note on this clonotype: A read error may produce the germline difference seen at one junction end. V usage is TRBV7-7 and J usage is TRBJ2-7, with D possibly being TRBD2 (5 bases). There are 13 residues in the CDR3. CDR1 SSHAT and CDR2 FNYEAQ come from the germline V gene (reference sequence). The CDR3 DNA reads TGTGCTAGCAGCTTAGCGCTGGGAGCAGAGCAGTACTTC. Residues: CASSLALGAEQYF.

The chain recombines TRBV9 with TRBJ2-5; D is unclear. Germline loops: CDR1 SGDLS, CDR2 YYNGEE. The CDR3 loop spans 12 amino acids. With 0 bases removed from V and 6 bases from J, the gap between germline ends came to 6 bases. As DNA, the CDR3 is TGTGCCAGCAGCGTAGGTGATCAGACCCAGTACTTC. Protein sequence: CASSVGDQTQYF.

The chain joins TRBV7-2 to TRBJ2-7; D uncertain. V was clipped by 5 bases and J by 1 base, with 15 bases between them. This CDR3 has 15 amino acids. Germline lookup yields CDR1 SGHTA and CDR2 FQGNSA. CDR3 sequence: CASSPRALDSYEQYF. The DNA of the CDR3 is TGTGCCAGCAGCCCTCGGGCGTTGGATTCCTACGAGCAGTACTTC.

The J gene is TRBJ2-1, the V gene TRBV7-2; no clear D gene. V was cut by 4 bases and J by 7 bases, with 14 bases left in between. The CDR3 is 14 residues long. Germline V CDR1 and CDR2: SGHTA, FQGNSA. CDR3: CASSSAFGRNEQFF. DNA for the CDR3: TGTGCCAGCAGCTCCGCCTTTGGCCGTAATGAGCAGTTCTTC.

The rearrangement joins TRBV29-1 to TRBJ1-3; unclear D gene. The CDR3 runs 13 residues. Trimming removed 6 bases at V and 0 bases at J, with 9 bases between. Germline values: CDR1 SQVTM, CDR2 ANQGSEA. The CDR3 coding sequence is TGCAGCGTGCGGGCAGACTCTGGAAACACCATATATTTT. Its translation is CSVRADSGNTIYF.

V usage is TRBV19 and J usage is TRBJ2-3; 7 nucleotides match TRBD1. Per the germline V gene, CDR1 is LNHDA and CDR2 is SQIVND (reference sequence). The CDR3 is 16 amino acids. Trimming took 7 bases from V and 4 from J; bases not matched to a gene: 14. The CDR3 is CASTSGGLYRPDTQYF. CDR3 DNA: TGTGCCAGTACCTCAGGGGGTCTATACAGGCCAGATACGCAGTATTTT.

J is TRBJ2-1 and V is TRBV7-6; TRBD2 aligns across 9 bases. The V gene's germline CDR1 is SGHVS and CDR2 FNYEAQ. With V trimmed by 5 bases and J by 8 bases, 10 bases remained unmatched. This CDR3 spans 15 amino acids. The CDR3 reads CASSMNSGSFYEQFF. In DNA, the CDR3 is TGTGCCAGCAGCATGAATAGCGGGAGTTTCTATGAGCAGTTCTTC. Complete variable domain (other parts from reference TRBV7-6 and TRBJ2-1): GAGVSQSPRYKVTKRGQDVALRCDPISGHVSLYWYRQALGQGPEFLTYFNYEAQQDKSGLPNDRFSAERPEGSISTLTIQRTEQRDSAMYRCASSMNSGSFYEQFFGPGTRLTVL.